Sequencing of this TCR beta chain was carried out in a study of cytomegalovirus exposure and HLA in healthy donors. Sequencing was performed with immunoSEQ multiplex PCR; in TCRdb, only in-frame clones are kept and a portion is missing. In the table there are some 170,000 clones, roughly nine tenths of which are singletons. This CDR3 spans 12 amino acids. Per germline, CDR1 LNHDA and CDR2 SQIVND (reference sequence). Trimming took 5 bases from V and 5 from J, leaving 10 bases between them. Remarks on this clone: Its matching antigen is unknown.

The donors formed part of the approximately 130-subject validation cohort, distinct from the roughly 670-subject first cohort. Study-level points and caveats: It was reportedly the case that the classifier diagnosed cytomegalovirus status with high specificity and sensitivity. Cytomegalovirus-associated status was assigned to 150 or so TCR beta chains.

The sequence came from a man aged 18 to 30 in good health and CMV-seropositive. The genes are TRBV19 and TRBJ2-7; D is undetermined. The sample comprised PBMCs. CDR3 nucleotide sequence: TGTGCCAGTAGTCTCGTAGGAGACGAGCAGTACTTC. Protein product: CASSLVGDEQYF.